This TCR beta chain comes out of a study of T cell repertoires in cytomegalovirus infection. Study-level background: Both recently identified HLA-C-restricted and well-studied HLA-B-restricted CMV epitopes were used in the study. Evidence of both CMV infection and a matching HLA type came from public TCR beta signatures. Study-level results: HLA-C-restricted CMV clonotypes gave the most frequent clonotype in two of eight donors. Identification of carriers of CMV plus the relevant HLA was achieved through cumulative public TCR beta family frequency.

With 5 bases removed from V and 4 bases from J, the gap between germline ends came to 15 bases. This CDR3 is built from 16 residues. Germline CDR1 SGHTA, CDR2 FQGNSA. Each CDR3 protein is one row after TCRdb ran MiXCR on the reads. The table has hundreds of thousands of distinct CDR3 sequences, around 32% seen once. This clonotype was picked up many times. Its cognate antigen is unknown. The sequence came from a human donor in good health (CMV status not recorded). Some clones in this sample may be carry-over from other donors' samples. The chain joins TRBV7-2 to TRBJ2-6; D ambiguous. The specimen was cultured PBMCs, collected from culture after CMV antigen stimulation. CDR3 bases: TGTGCCAGCAGCCCCCAACACGGAGCGGGGGCCAACGTCCTGACTTTC. Protein sequence: CASSPQHGAGANVLTF.